This T cell receptor (beta chain) comes out of a study of patients and donors after allogeneic stem cell transplantation. Germline CDR1 reads SGHTA; CDR2 reads FQGNSA. The CDR3 loop spans 16 amino acids. The ends were cut back, 1 base at V and 0 bases at J, with 12 bases in the middle. One entry per CDR3 protein, called by TCRdb with MiXCR from the RT-PCR reads. The sample contains roughly 12,000 distinct CDR3 sequences, under 30% of which appear only once. The J gene is TRBJ1-1, the V gene TRBV7-2, with D possibly TRBD1 on 5 matching bases. The specimen was blood, either unsorted or a sorted T cell fraction (not recorded which). This TCR derives from a human donor who was either an allogeneic HSCT recipient or a stem cell or donor lymphocyte infusion donor (not recorded which). It is not recorded whose cells these are; they may come from a transplant donor. CDR3 sequence (DNA): TGTGCCAGCAGCTTAGGTATAGGGGTTTTGAACACTGAAGCTTTCTTT. This sequence encodes CASSLGIGVLNTEAFF.